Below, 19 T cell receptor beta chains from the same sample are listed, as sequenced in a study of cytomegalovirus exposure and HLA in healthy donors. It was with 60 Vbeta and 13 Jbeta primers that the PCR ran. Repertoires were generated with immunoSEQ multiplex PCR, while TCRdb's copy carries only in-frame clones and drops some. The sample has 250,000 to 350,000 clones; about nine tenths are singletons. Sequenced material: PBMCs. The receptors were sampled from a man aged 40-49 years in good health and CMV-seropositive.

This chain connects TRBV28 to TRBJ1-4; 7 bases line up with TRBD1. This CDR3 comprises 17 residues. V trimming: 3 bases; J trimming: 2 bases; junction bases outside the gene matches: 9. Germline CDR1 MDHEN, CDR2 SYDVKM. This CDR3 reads CASSFFKLQGTNEKLFF. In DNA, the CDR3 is TGTGCCAGCAGTTTCTTCAAGTTACAGGGGACTAATGAAAAACTGTTTTTT.

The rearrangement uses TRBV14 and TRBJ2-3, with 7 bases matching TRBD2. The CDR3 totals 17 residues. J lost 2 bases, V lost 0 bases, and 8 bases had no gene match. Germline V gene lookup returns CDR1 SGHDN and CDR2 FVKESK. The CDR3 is CASSQDESAGVTDTQYF. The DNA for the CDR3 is TGTGCCAGCAGCCAAGATGAGAGTGCGGGGGTCACAGATACGCAGTATTTT. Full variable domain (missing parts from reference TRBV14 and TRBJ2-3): EAGVTQFPSHSVIEKGQTVTLRCDPISGHDNLYWYRRVMGKEIKFLLHFVKESKQDESGMPNNRFLAERTGGTYSTLKVQPAELEDSGVYFCASSQDESAGVTDTQYFGPGTRLTVL.

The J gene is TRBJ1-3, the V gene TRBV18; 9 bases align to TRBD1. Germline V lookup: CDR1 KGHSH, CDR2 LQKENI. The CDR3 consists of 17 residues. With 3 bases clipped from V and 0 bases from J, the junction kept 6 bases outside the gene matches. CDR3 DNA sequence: TGTGCCAGCTCACCCGGGACAGGGCAGAGCTCTGGAAACACCATATATTTT. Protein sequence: CASSPGTGQSSGNTIYF.

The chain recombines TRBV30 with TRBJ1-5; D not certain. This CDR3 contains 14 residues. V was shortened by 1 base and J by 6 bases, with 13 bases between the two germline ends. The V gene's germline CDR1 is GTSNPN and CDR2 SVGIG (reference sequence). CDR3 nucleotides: TGTGCCTGGAGTGACGGGGTGGTGGGTCAGCCCCAGCATTTT. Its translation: CAWSDGVVGQPQHF.

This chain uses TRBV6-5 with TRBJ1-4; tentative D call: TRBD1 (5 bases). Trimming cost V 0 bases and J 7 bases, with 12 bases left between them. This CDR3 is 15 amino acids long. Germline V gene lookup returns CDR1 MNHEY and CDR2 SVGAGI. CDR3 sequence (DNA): TGTGCCAGCAGTTACTCAGGGGCGGATGCTGAAAAACTGTTTTTT. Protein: CASSYSGADAEKLFF.

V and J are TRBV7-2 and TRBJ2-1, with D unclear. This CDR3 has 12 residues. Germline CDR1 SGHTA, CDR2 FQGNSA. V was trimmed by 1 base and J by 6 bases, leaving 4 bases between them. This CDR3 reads CASSLVFNEQFF. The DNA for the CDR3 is TGTGCCAGCAGCTTAGTCTTCAATGAGCAGTTCTTC.

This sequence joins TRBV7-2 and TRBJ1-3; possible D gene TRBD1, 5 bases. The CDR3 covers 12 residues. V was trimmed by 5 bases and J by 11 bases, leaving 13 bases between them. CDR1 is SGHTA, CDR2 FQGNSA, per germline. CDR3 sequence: CASSPAPRAIYF. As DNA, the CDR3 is TGTGCCAGCAGCCCCGCGCCCAGGGCCATATATTTT.

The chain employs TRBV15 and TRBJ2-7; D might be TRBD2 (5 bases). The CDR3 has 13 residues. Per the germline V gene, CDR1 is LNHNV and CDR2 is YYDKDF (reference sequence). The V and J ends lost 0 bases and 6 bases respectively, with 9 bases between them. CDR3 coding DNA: TGTGCCACCAGCAGAGAACGGGGATCCGAGCAGTACTTC. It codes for CATSRERGSEQYF.

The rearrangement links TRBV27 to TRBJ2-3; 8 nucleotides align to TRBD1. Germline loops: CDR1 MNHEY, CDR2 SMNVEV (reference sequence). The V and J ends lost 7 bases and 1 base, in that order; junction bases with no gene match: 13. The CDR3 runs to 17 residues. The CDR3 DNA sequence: TGTGCCAGCACCAACCTGCCCGGGACAGGCGGCACAGATACGCAGTATTTT. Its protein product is CASTNLPGTGGTDTQYF.

The CDR3 protein is CASSDRASSYEQYF. CDR3 nucleotide sequence: TGTGCCAGCAGTGACAGGGCCAGCTCCTACGAGCAGTACTTC. The chain combines TRBV28 with TRBJ2-7, with TRBD1 identical over 7 bases. This CDR3 region has 14 residues. Per germline, CDR1 MDHEN and CDR2 SYDVKM. With V trimmed by 5 bases and J by 0 bases, 4 bases remained unmatched.

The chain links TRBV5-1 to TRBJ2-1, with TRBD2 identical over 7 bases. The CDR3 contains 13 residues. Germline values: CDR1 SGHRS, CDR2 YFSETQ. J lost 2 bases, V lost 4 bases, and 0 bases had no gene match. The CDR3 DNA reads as TGCGCCAGCAGCGGGAGGGCCTACAATGAGCAGTTCTTC. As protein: CASSGRAYNEQFF.

This chain's CDR3 is CASSLGLAGGYEQYF. CDR3 DNA sequence: TGTGCCAGCAGCCTGGGACTAGCGGGAGGCTACGAGCAGTACTTC. V usage is TRBV7-2 and J usage is TRBJ2-7; 15 bases are a match to TRBD2. The V gene end was trimmed by 5 bases and the J gene end by 3 bases; junction bases not matched to a gene: 2. Germline V gene data show CDR1 as SGHTA and CDR2 as FQGNSA. This CDR3 region has 15 residues. The full variable domain, with the rest looked up from reference TRBV7-2 and TRBJ2-7, is GAGVSQSPSNKVTEKGKDVELRCDPISGHTALYWYRQSLGQGLEFLIYFQGNSAPDKSGLPSDRFSAERTGGSVSTLTIQRTQQEDSAVYLCASSLGLAGGYEQYFGPGTRLTVT.

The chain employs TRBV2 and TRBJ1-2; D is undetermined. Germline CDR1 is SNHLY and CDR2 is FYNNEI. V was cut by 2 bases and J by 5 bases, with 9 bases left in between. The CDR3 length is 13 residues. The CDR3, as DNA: TGTGCCAGCAGTGAACGCTACTTATATGGCTACACCTTC. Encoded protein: CASSERYLYGYTF.

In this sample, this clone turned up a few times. The CDR3 coding sequence is TGTGCCAGCAGTTATGGGACAGCCGAAGAGACCCAGTACTTC. Its translation is CASSYGTAEETQYF. The genes are TRBV6-6 and TRBJ2-5, with TRBD1 matching 7 bases. Germline V lookup: CDR1 MNHNY, CDR2 SVGAGI (reference sequence). This CDR3 comprises 14 residues. The ends lost 3 bases at V and 3 bases at J; junction bases unmatched: 4.

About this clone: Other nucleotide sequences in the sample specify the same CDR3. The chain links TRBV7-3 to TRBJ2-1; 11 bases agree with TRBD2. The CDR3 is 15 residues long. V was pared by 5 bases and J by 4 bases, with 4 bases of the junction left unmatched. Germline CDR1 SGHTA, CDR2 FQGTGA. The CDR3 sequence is CASSPGTSGYNEQFF. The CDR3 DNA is TGTGCCAGCAGCCCCGGGACTAGCGGATACAATGAGCAGTTCTTC. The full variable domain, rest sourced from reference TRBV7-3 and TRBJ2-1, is GAGVSQTPSNKVTEKGKYVELRCDPISGHTALYWYRQSLGQGPEFLIYFQGTGAADDSGLPNDRFFAVRPEGSVSTLKIQRTERGDSAVYLCASSPGTSGYNEQFFGPGTRLTVL.

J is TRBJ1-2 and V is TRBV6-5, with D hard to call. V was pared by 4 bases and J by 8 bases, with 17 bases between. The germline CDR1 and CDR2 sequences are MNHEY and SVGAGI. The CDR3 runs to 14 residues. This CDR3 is CASSSRRGYQGYTF. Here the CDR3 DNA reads TGTGCCAGCAGTTCTCGAAGAGGGTATCAAGGCTACACCTTC.

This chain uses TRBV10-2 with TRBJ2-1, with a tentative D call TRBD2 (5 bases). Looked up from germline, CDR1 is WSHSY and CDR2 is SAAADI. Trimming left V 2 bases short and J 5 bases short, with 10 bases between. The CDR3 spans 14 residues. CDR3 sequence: CASSEREWDNEQFF. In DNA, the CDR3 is TGCGCCAGCAGTGAGCGGGAATGGGACAATGAGCAGTTCTTC.

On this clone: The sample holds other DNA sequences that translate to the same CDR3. The CDR3 DNA reads TGCGCCAGCAGCTTGGGGGCCACAGATACGCAGTATTTT. This translates into CASSLGATDTQYF. The rearrangement uses TRBV5-1 and TRBJ2-3; D is uncertain. V dropped 0 bases and J dropped 2 bases, with 4 bases sitting between them. This CDR3 is 13 amino acids long. Germline CDR1 is SGHRS and CDR2 is YFSETQ.

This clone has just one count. CDR3: CASSRPLRGGETQYF. The CDR3 region has the DNA TGTGCCAGCAGCCGGCCCTTGAGGGGGGGGGAGACCCAGTACTTC. The chain has TRBV6-5 and TRBJ2-5; the D gene is possibly TRBD2 (7 bases). V was shortened by 6 bases and J by 5 bases, with 19 bases between the two germline ends. The CDR3 spans 15 residues. From germline, CDR1 is MNHEY and CDR2 SVGAGI.